A selection of T cell receptor beta chains follows, all from one sample in a study of shared clonotypes between healthy human individuals. Assay: immunoSEQ multiplex PCR; the TCRdb copy retains only in-frame clones and omits some. There are 1,500,000 or so clones in the sample; around 97% occur only once, and roughly 1.2% lies in the top ten. The sequenced sample consisted of naive CD4+ T cells sorted from blood. The receptors here all came from a young man in good health. The CDR3 runs from the conserved cysteine through the conserved F or W. The D gene is left open where the match is weak. Rows give clone size only sometimes, using once, few, many, or a class for an expanded clone.

abundance: once
v_gene: TRBV28
j_gene: TRBJ1-5
d_gene: TRBD1
CDR3nt: TGTGCCAGCAGGACGACAGGGACGGGAGCCCAGCATTTT
CDR3aa: CASRTTGTGAQHF

abundance: -
v_gene: TRBV7-9
j_gene: TRBJ2-1
d_gene: TRBD2
CDR3nt: TGTGCCAGCAGCTTAGGAGGACTAGCGGGAGTACAGAATGAGCAGTTCTTC
CDR3aa: CASSLGGLAGVQNEQFF

abundance: -
v_gene: TRBV7-8
j_gene: TRBJ1-3
d_gene: TRBD1
CDR3nt: TGTGCCAGCAGGAGCAGGGGGACAGGAAACACCATATATTTT
CDR3aa: CASRSRGTGNTIYF

abundance: -
v_gene: TRBV5-8
j_gene: TRBJ1-5
d_gene: -
CDR3nt: TGTGCCAGCAGCTCCCTACAGGGATTGAATCAGCCCCAGCATTTT
CDR3aa: CASSSLQGLNQPQHF

abundance: -
v_gene: TRBV5-1
j_gene: TRBJ1-6
d_gene: -
CDR3nt: TGCGCCAGCAGCTTATCGCCTGGCTCCTATAATTCACCCCTCCACTTT
CDR3aa: CASSLSPGSYNSPLHF

abundance: once
v_gene: TRBV7-3
j_gene: TRBJ2-2
d_gene: -
CDR3nt: TGTGCCAGCGGGCAGGCGAACACCGGGGAGCTGTTTTTT
CDR3aa: CASGQANTGELFF

abundance: -
v_gene: TRBV27
j_gene: TRBJ2-2
d_gene: -
CDR3nt: TGTGCCAGCACGCGGGCCGGCGGCACCGGGGAGCTGTTTTTT
CDR3aa: CASTRAGGTGELFF

abundance: once
v_gene: TRBV19
j_gene: TRBJ2-1
d_gene: -
CDR3nt: TGTGCCAGTAGTGTGAACGCCGGGACTCAATACAATGAGCAGTTCTTC
CDR3aa: CASSVNAGTQYNEQFF

abundance: -
v_gene: TRBV10-3
j_gene: TRBJ1-1
d_gene: -
CDR3nt: TGTGCCATCAGTGAATTTCGGGAAGCTTTCTTT
CDR3aa: CAISEFREAFF

abundance: -
v_gene: TRBV5-1
j_gene: TRBJ2-5
d_gene: TRBD1
CDR3nt: TGCGCCAGCAGCTTGGGGGACAGGGGGCCGGAGACCCAGTACTTC
CDR3aa: CASSLGDRGPETQYF

abundance: -
v_gene: TRBV7-3
j_gene: TRBJ2-5
d_gene: TRBD2
CDR3nt: TGTGCCAGCAGCTTAATGGGCGGGGGCCAAGAGACCCAGTACTTC
CDR3aa: CASSLMGGGQETQYF

abundance: -
v_gene: TRBV20-1
j_gene: TRBJ2-7
d_gene: -
CDR3nt: TGCAGTGCTAGACAGGGTGGTGAGCAGTACTTC
CDR3aa: CSARQGGEQYF

abundance: -
v_gene: TRBV7-9
j_gene: TRBJ2-2
d_gene: TRBD2
CDR3nt: TGTGCCAGCAGCTTAGATCTAGCGGGAGTGGTTCCCGGGGAGCTGTTTTTT
CDR3aa: CASSLDLAGVVPGELFF

abundance: once
v_gene: TRBV19
j_gene: TRBJ1-2
d_gene: TRBD1
CDR3nt: TGTGCCAGTAGTATTCGGGGAGGGGGCGCCTCTGGCTACACCTTC
CDR3aa: CASSIRGGGASGYTF

abundance: -
v_gene: TRBV10-2
j_gene: TRBJ2-5
d_gene: -
CDR3nt: TGCGCCAGCAGTAGGACAAGCCAAGAGACCCAGTACTTC
CDR3aa: CASSRTSQETQYF

abundance: -
v_gene: TRBV5-4
j_gene: TRBJ2-3
d_gene: TRBD2
CDR3nt: TGTGCCAGCAGCTCAGTGGGCATAGCGGGAGCGGATACGCAGTATTTT
CDR3aa: CASSSVGIAGADTQYF

abundance: -
v_gene: TRBV7-9
j_gene: TRBJ2-3
d_gene: -
CDR3nt: TGTGCCAGCAGCCCCGGGGATAGTACGCAGTATTTT
CDR3aa: CASSPGDSTQYF

abundance: -
v_gene: TRBV4-3
j_gene: TRBJ2-1
d_gene: TRBD2
CDR3nt: TGCGCCAGCAGCCAAGAGCTAGCGGGAGCCTACAATGAGCAGTTCTTC
CDR3aa: CASSQELAGAYNEQFF

abundance: -
v_gene: TRBV5-1
j_gene: TRBJ2-7
d_gene: -
CDR3nt: TGCGCCAGCAGCCGCCTAAGGGAGGCGGGAAGCGCCTACGAGCAGTACTTC
CDR3aa: CASSRLREAGSAYEQYF

abundance: -
v_gene: TRBV5-8
j_gene: TRBJ2-3
d_gene: -
CDR3nt: TGTGCCAGCAGCTTGGCTAGCACAGATACGCAGTATTTT
CDR3aa: CASSLASTDTQYF

abundance: -
v_gene: TRBV7-9
j_gene: TRBJ1-1
d_gene: TRBD1
CDR3nt: TGTGCCAGCAGCGGCCGGGACAGGGCTTACACTGAAGCTTTCTTT
CDR3aa: CASSGRDRAYTEAFF

abundance: -
v_gene: TRBV6-1
j_gene: TRBJ2-7
d_gene: TRBD2
CDR3nt: TGTGCCAGCAGGGGCGGGACTACCCCTCGGGAGCAGTACTTC
CDR3aa: CASRGGTTPREQYF

abundance: -
v_gene: TRBV9
j_gene: TRBJ2-7
d_gene: -
CDR3nt: TGTGCCAGCAGCGTAGGGCAGGGCACTTACGAGCAGTACTTC
CDR3aa: CASSVGQGTYEQYF

abundance: -
v_gene: TRBV6-5
j_gene: TRBJ1-5
d_gene: -
CDR3nt: TGTGCCAGCAGTCCCTCAGGGCCACAGCCCCAGCATTTT
CDR3aa: CASSPSGPQPQHF

abundance: once
v_gene: TRBV10-1
j_gene: TRBJ2-1
d_gene: -
CDR3nt: TGCGCCAGCAGTGAGTCTAGACTTGCAATCAATGAGCAGTTCTTC
CDR3aa: CASSESRLAINEQFF

abundance: -
v_gene: TRBV27
j_gene: TRBJ2-7
d_gene: -
CDR3nt: TGTGCCAGCAGTTTCGGGCAGAGGAGCTCCTACGAGCAGTACTTC
CDR3aa: CASSFGQRSSYEQYF

abundance: -
v_gene: TRBV11-2
j_gene: TRBJ2-2
d_gene: TRBD1
CDR3nt: TGTGCCAGCAGCTCAGGACAGGGGGCTTATACCGGGGAGCTGTTTTTT
CDR3aa: CASSSGQGAYTGELFF

abundance: -
v_gene: TRBV7-2
j_gene: TRBJ1-2
d_gene: -
CDR3nt: TGTGCCAGCAGCCTCTACAGGGCTCTATATGGCTACACCTTC
CDR3aa: CASSLYRALYGYTF

abundance: -
v_gene: TRBV27
j_gene: TRBJ2-7
d_gene: -
CDR3nt: TGTGCCAGCAAGTTGGGGTACGAGCAGTACTTC
CDR3aa: CASKLGYEQYF

abundance: -
v_gene: TRBV28
j_gene: TRBJ1-5
d_gene: -
CDR3nt: TGTGCCAGCAGTTTAACTAACCTCGGGCAGCCCCAGCATTTT
CDR3aa: CASSLTNLGQPQHF

abundance: -
v_gene: TRBV7-2
j_gene: TRBJ1-1
d_gene: -
CDR3nt: TGTGCCAGCAGCTCCTGGAACACTGAAGCTTTCTTT
CDR3aa: CASSSWNTEAFF

abundance: -
v_gene: TRBV4-3
j_gene: TRBJ2-3
d_gene: -
CDR3nt: TGCGCCAGCAGCCAAGAATTCAGCGGGAGCACAGATACGCAGTATTTT
CDR3aa: CASSQEFSGSTDTQYF

abundance: -
v_gene: TRBV18
j_gene: TRBJ2-1
d_gene: -
CDR3nt: TGTGCCAGCTCATACGACACCTACAATGAGCAGTTCTTC
CDR3aa: CASSYDTYNEQFF

abundance: -
v_gene: TRBV6-5
j_gene: TRBJ2-1
d_gene: TRBD1
CDR3nt: TGTGCCAGCAGTTACTTTGCCGGGACAGGGTACAATGAGCAGTTCTTC
CDR3aa: CASSYFAGTGYNEQFF

abundance: -
v_gene: TRBV6-1
j_gene: TRBJ2-3
d_gene: -
CDR3nt: TGTGCCAGCAGTGAAATGCAGGGCTCTAGCACAGATACGCAGTATTTT
CDR3aa: CASSEMQGSSTDTQYF

abundance: -
v_gene: TRBV7-2
j_gene: TRBJ2-1
d_gene: TRBD1
CDR3nt: TGTGCCAGCAGCGACCGGGACAGGGTTGGCCATGAGCAGTTCTTC
CDR3aa: CASSDRDRVGHEQFF

abundance: once
v_gene: TRBV19
j_gene: TRBJ2-1
d_gene: -
CDR3nt: TGTGCCAGTAAAGCTGAGCTTTCCTCCTACAATGAGCAGTTCTTC
CDR3aa: CASKAELSSYNEQFF

abundance: once
v_gene: TRBV11-3
j_gene: TRBJ2-1
d_gene: TRBD2
CDR3nt: TGTGCCAGCAGCTTAGGGCCTAGCGGGAGGGGTATGTCCTACAATGAGCAGTTCTTC
CDR3aa: CASSLGPSGRGMSYNEQFF

abundance: -
v_gene: TRBV10-3
j_gene: TRBJ2-3
d_gene: -
CDR3nt: TGTGCCATCAGGCCAAGACAGGATGGCACAGATACGCAGTATTTT
CDR3aa: CAIRPRQDGTDTQYF

abundance: -
v_gene: TRBV7-9
j_gene: TRBJ2-7
d_gene: TRBD1
CDR3nt: TGTGCCAGCAGCAGAGACAGGGTGCCCAACGAGCAGTACTTC
CDR3aa: CASSRDRVPNEQYF

abundance: -
v_gene: TRBV5-1
j_gene: TRBJ2-3
d_gene: TRBD1
CDR3nt: TGCGCCAGCAGCGCCACAGGGGGCCCGCCAGATACGCAGTATTTT
CDR3aa: CASSATGGPPDTQYF

abundance: once
v_gene: TRBV7-9
j_gene: TRBJ2-7
d_gene: -
CDR3nt: TGTGCCAACCCGGATTCAACGGTTTACGAGCAGTACTTC
CDR3aa: CANPDSTVYEQYF

abundance: -
v_gene: TRBV5-1
j_gene: TRBJ1-5
d_gene: TRBD1
CDR3nt: TGCGCCAGCAGCACCAACCGGGACAGATATAGCAATCAGCCCCAGCATTTT
CDR3aa: CASSTNRDRYSNQPQHF

abundance: -
v_gene: TRBV18
j_gene: TRBJ1-2
d_gene: -
CDR3nt: TGTGCCAGCTCACCACAGGGTAATGGCTACACCTTC
CDR3aa: CASSPQGNGYTF

abundance: -
v_gene: TRBV13
j_gene: TRBJ2-7
d_gene: TRBD1
CDR3nt: TGTGCCAGCAGCCGAACGACTGGACAGGGTACTTACGAGCAGTACTTC
CDR3aa: CASSRTTGQGTYEQYF

abundance: -
v_gene: TRBV7-2
j_gene: TRBJ1-2
d_gene: -
CDR3nt: TGTGCCAGCAGCTTAGCCGGGGGCAACTATGGCTACACCTTC
CDR3aa: CASSLAGGNYGYTF

abundance: -
v_gene: TRBV4-2
j_gene: TRBJ1-2
d_gene: -
CDR3nt: TGTGCCAGCAGCCAAGAAAGGGCCGGATCCTATGGCTACACCTTC
CDR3aa: CASSQERAGSYGYTF

abundance: -
v_gene: TRBV5-1
j_gene: TRBJ2-1
d_gene: -
CDR3nt: TGCGCCAGCAGCTTAACTAGCTCCTACAATGAGCAGTTCTTC
CDR3aa: CASSLTSSYNEQFF

abundance: -
v_gene: TRBV29-1
j_gene: TRBJ2-7
d_gene: TRBD2
CDR3nt: TGCAGCGTAAGACTAGCGGGACTCGGCGAGCAGTACTTC
CDR3aa: CSVRLAGLGEQYF

abundance: -
v_gene: TRBV11-3
j_gene: TRBJ1-1
d_gene: -
CDR3nt: TGTGCCAGCAGCTTACAGGGAGGAACTGAAGCTTTCTTT
CDR3aa: CASSLQGGTEAFF

abundance: -
v_gene: TRBV5-8
j_gene: TRBJ2-2
d_gene: -
CDR3nt: TGTGCCAGCAGCTTAGCCCGAGGGGGGACTGCCGGGGAGCTGTTTTTT
CDR3aa: CASSLARGGTAGELFF

abundance: -
v_gene: TRBV2
j_gene: TRBJ1-1
d_gene: TRBD1
CDR3nt: TGTGCCAGCAGAGACAGGGGGCGTGGGGAAGCTTTCTTT
CDR3aa: CASRDRGRGEAFF

abundance: -
v_gene: TRBV7-6
j_gene: TRBJ2-1
d_gene: -
CDR3nt: TGTGCCAGCAGCTACAGGGATCTTGGGCAGTTCTTC
CDR3aa: CASSYRDLGQFF

abundance: -
v_gene: TRBV18
j_gene: TRBJ1-3
d_gene: -
CDR3nt: TGTGCCAGCTCCCCAACGTCCGCAGTCTCTGGAAACACCATATATTTT
CDR3aa: CASSPTSAVSGNTIYF